A selection of T cell receptor beta chains follows, all from one sample in a study of blood T cell repertoires in COVID-19. The protocol was immunoSEQ multiplex PCR, while the TCRdb copy is restricted to in-frame clones and leaves out a portion. The sample yields roughly 240,000 clones, roughly 86% seen once. Sequencing was done on a sample of peripheral blood. Every receptor here comes from a woman aged 55-70 years who had recovered from COVID-19. Each CDR3 is given with its conserved first and last residue. The D gene is left open where the match is weak. Not all rows give a size; the values are once, few, many and, for expanded clones, a class.

v_call	j_call	clone_size	d_call	cdr3_aa	cdr3_nt
TRBV5-4	TRBJ2-3	.	.	CASSWGGADTDTQYF	TGTGCCAGCAGCTGGGGAGGAGCGGACACAGATACGCAGTATTTT
TRBV6-6	TRBJ1-1	once	.	CASSKQQGYTEAFF	TGTGCCAGCAGTAAACAACAGGGATACACTGAAGCTTTCTTT
TRBV3-1/TRBV3-2	TRBJ2-4	.	.	CASSRSGVAKNIQYF	TGTGCCAGCAGCCGTAGCGGCGTAGCCAAAAACATTCAGTACTTC
TRBV7-7	TRBJ1-3	.	.	CASSLNGYSGNTIYF	TGTGCTAGCAGCTTAAACGGGTACTCTGGAAACACCATATATTTT
TRBV28	TRBJ2-5	.	.	CASPSHPSEGSQETQYF	TGTGCCAGCCCTTCGCATCCCTCCGAGGGCAGCCAAGAGACCCAGTACTTC
TRBV6-5	TRBJ1-2	.	.	CASRPVSPVYGYTF	TGTGCCAGCAGGCCAGTCTCCCCAGTCTATGGCTACACCTTC
TRBV9	TRBJ2-2	.	.	CASSVVGASTGELFF	TGTGCCAGCAGCGTAGTGGGCGCGAGCACCGGGGAGCTGTTTTTT
TRBV3-1/TRBV3-2	TRBJ1-4	once	.	CASSPGSRYNEKLFF	TGTGCCAGCAGCCCAGGAAGCCGGTATAATGAAAAACTGTTTTTT
TRBV7-3	TRBJ2-1	.	TRBD2	CASSLAGGTYNEQFF	TGTGCCAGCAGCTTAGCGGGGGGGACGTACAATGAGCAGTTCTTC
TRBV2	TRBJ1-5	.	.	CASQDTTNQPQHF	TGTGCCAGCCAGGACACCACCAATCAGCCCCAGCATTTT
TRBV6-5	TRBJ1-1	.	.	CASSSTGRDTEAFF	TGTGCCAGCAGTTCCACGGGCAGGGACACTGAAGCTTTCTTT
TRBV10-3	TRBJ1-6	.	.	CAIRADMDSPLHF	TGTGCCATCAGGGCCGACATGGATTCACCCCTCCACTTT
TRBV20-1	TRBJ2-7	.	.	CSAGDNYEQYF	TGCAGTGCTGGGGACAACTACGAGCAGTACTTC
TRBV4-1	TRBJ2-3	.	TRBD1	CASSQGQGTSTDTQYF	TGCGCCAGCAGCCAAGGACAGGGGACTAGCACAGATACGCAGTATTTT
TRBV29-1	TRBJ2-3	.	.	CSVTGGGDADTQYF	TGCAGCGTCACCGGAGGCGGGGACGCAGATACGCAGTATTTT
TRBV19	TRBJ2-5	.	TRBD1	CASSSKGTDGTQYF	TGTGCCAGTAGTTCGAAAGGGACAGATGGGACCCAGTACTTC
TRBV19	TRBJ2-3	.	TRBD1	CASSTFTGETDTQYF	TGTGCCAGTAGTACCTTCACAGGGGAGACAGATACGCAGTATTTT
TRBV7-3	TRBJ1-2	.	.	CASSPDRNYGYTF	TGTGCCAGCAGCCCCGACAGAAACTATGGCTACACCTTC
TRBV7-2	TRBJ2-3	.	.	CASSLIVGQPSTQYF	TGTGCCAGCAGCTTAATAGTTGGACAGCCTTCTACGCAGTATTTT
TRBV6-5	TRBJ2-7	.	TRBD1	CASRGTDLSYEQYF	TGTGCCAGCAGAGGGACAGACCTCTCCTACGAGCAGTACTTC
TRBV5-1	TRBJ2-1	.	.	CASTGVVGNEQFF	TGCGCCAGCACGGGGGTCGTGGGCAATGAGCAGTTCTTC
TRBV10-3	TRBJ1-2	.	.	CAIRPQDFLYGYTF	TGTGCCATCAGGCCGCAGGATTTCCTCTATGGCTACACCTTC
TRBV5-4	TRBJ1-5	.	TRBD1	CASSFDRDQPQHF	TGTGCCAGCAGTTTCGACAGGGACCAGCCCCAGCATTTT
TRBV3-1/TRBV3-2	TRBJ2-1	once	.	CASSQVSGSSSYNEQFF	TGTGCCAGCAGCCAAGTCAGCGGGTCGAGCTCCTACAATGAGCAGTTCTTC
TRBV6-5	TRBJ2-1	.	.	CASNQLGLSYNEQFF	TGTGCCAGCAATCAACTAGGTCTCTCCTACAATGAGCAGTTCTTC
TRBV7-6	TRBJ2-7	.	TRBD1	CASSFAGQDAPYEQYF	TGTGCCAGCAGCTTCGCTGGACAGGACGCCCCCTACGAGCAGTACTTC
TRBV7-2	TRBJ2-4	.	.	CASIEGRAKNIQYF	TGTGCCAGCATTGAAGGGAGGGCCAAAAACATTCAGTACTTC
TRBV11-3	TRBJ2-5	.	.	CASSLDGRKDQETQYF	TGTGCCAGCAGCTTAGACGGTAGAAAAGACCAAGAGACCCAGTACTTC
TRBV19	TRBJ1-1	.	.	CASRGANTEAFF	TGTGCCAGTAGAGGGGCAAACACTGAAGCTTTCTTT
TRBV7-9	TRBJ2-7	.	.	CASGPWVGYYEQYF	TGTGCCAGCGGGCCGTGGGTGGGTTACTACGAGCAGTACTTC
TRBV7-2	TRBJ2-5	.	.	CASSQTGETQYF	TGTGCCAGCAGCCAAACGGGGGAGACCCAGTACTTC
TRBV7-3	TRBJ2-3	.	TRBD1	CASSETGTDTQYF	TGTGCCAGCAGCGAGACAGGGACAGATACGCAGTATTTT
TRBV19	TRBJ1-1	.	TRBD1	CASKTGGAEAFF	TGTGCCAGCAAGACAGGGGGCGCCGAAGCTTTCTTT
TRBV5-5	TRBJ2-2	.	TRBD1	CASSLQGTVNTGELFF	TGTGCCAGCAGCCTTCAAGGGACAGTTAACACCGGGGAGCTGTTTTTT
TRBV6-2/TRBV6-3	TRBJ1-5	.	.	CASSPGQQNGINQPQHF	TGTGCCAGCAGCCCCGGACAGCAGAACGGCATCAATCAGCCCCAGCATTTT
TRBV10-2	TRBJ2-1	once	TRBD2	CASRAGGHNEQFF	TGCGCCAGCAGAGCGGGGGGGCATAATGAGCAGTTCTTC
TRBV10-3	TRBJ1-5	.	TRBD1	CAISDPNQGAVQPQHF	TGTGCCATCAGTGACCCGAATCAGGGGGCTGTTCAGCCCCAGCATTTT
TRBV10-3	TRBJ2-3	.	TRBD1	CAIRRQGFGTDTQYF	TGTGCCATCAGAAGACAGGGATTCGGCACAGATACGCAGTATTTT
TRBV7-9	TRBJ2-1	.	.	CASTAQVGGSDEQFF	TGTGCCAGCACCGCACAGGTTGGAGGGAGCGATGAGCAGTTCTTC
TRBV10-3	TRBJ1-3	.	.	CASRQSFSGNTIYF	TGTGCCTCCCGACAGTCGTTCTCTGGAAACACCATATATTTT
TRBV2	TRBJ1-5	once	.	CASSEARGSNQPQHF	TGTGCCAGCAGTGAAGCCCGGGGAAGCAATCAGCCCCAGCATTTT
TRBV5-1	TRBJ1-2	.	TRBD1	CASSLGGTGDGYTF	TGCGCCAGCAGCTTGGGTGGGACAGGGGATGGCTACACCTTC
TRBV20-1	TRBJ2-7	.	.	CSARYPYEQYF	TGCAGTGCAAGATATCCCTACGAGCAGTACTTC
TRBV18	TRBJ1-1	.	TRBD1	CASGEQGRYTEAFF	TGTGCCAGCGGCGAACAGGGGAGGTACACTGAAGCTTTCTTT
TRBV7-2	TRBJ1-2	.	.	CASSRGDTSVGGYTF	TGTGCCAGCAGCCGGGGGGACACATCCGTTGGTGGCTACACCTTC